These 28 T cell receptor beta chains originate from one sample sequenced in a study of control samples from healthy donors and cancer patients. Some clones are missing from TCRdb's copy, which holds only in-frame ones; the method was immunoSEQ multiplex PCR. The sample lists under 300,000 clones; 82% were seen once. The sequenced material came from PBMCs. These receptors came from a woman aged 55 to 70 with lung cancer.

The table lists this clone with a few counts. The chain recombines TRBV11-3 with TRBJ2-3, with TRBD1 matching over 10 bases. CDR1 SGHNT and CDR2 YENEEA come from the germline V gene. The CDR3 has 15 amino acids. Trimming cost V 4 bases and J 4 bases; bases outside gene matches: 5. DNA for the CDR3: TGTGCCAGCAGCTCGGGACAGGGGTTCGCAGATACGCAGTATTTT. Amino acid sequence: CASSSGQGFADTQYF.

This chain connects TRBV28 to TRBJ1-5; D call uncertain. Germline V gene data show CDR1 as MDHEN and CDR2 as SYDVKM. CDR3 length: 17 residues. V lost 0 bases and J 0 bases, leaving 12 bases between the germline ends. CDR3 sequence: CASSLWAAKYSNQPQHF. CDR3 nucleotides: TGTGCCAGCAGTTTATGGGCCGCGAAATATAGCAATCAGCCCCAGCATTTT.

The chain combines TRBV19 with TRBJ2-7, with 10 bases identical to TRBD1. The CDR3 is made up of 18 amino acids. The V gene end was trimmed by 6 bases and the J gene end by 0 bases; junction bases not matched to a gene: 14. Germline CDR1 reads LNHDA; CDR2 reads SQIVND (reference sequence). The CDR3 sequence: CASSPRSARTGGSYEQYF. CDR3 bases: TGTGCCAGTAGCCCCAGATCCGCACGGACAGGGGGCTCCTACGAGCAGTACTTC.

The chain couples TRBV6-1 to TRBJ1-1, with D unresolved. CDR1 and CDR2 (germline): MNHNS, SASEGT. CDR3 length: 15 residues. Trimming removed 1 base from V and 2 bases from J, with 11 bases in between. This CDR3 reads CASSEGQDPNTEAFF. CDR3 nucleotides: TGTGCCAGCAGTGAAGGGCAGGACCCTAACACTGAAGCTTTCTTT.

The rearrangement links TRBV2 to TRBJ2-5; 13 bases are a match to TRBD2. The CDR3 covers 15 residues. Germline V CDR1 and CDR2: SNHLY, FYNNEI. J was trimmed by 5 bases and V by 6 bases; bases with no gene match: 6. The chain's CDR3 is CASSGTSGNRETQYF. CDR3 bases: TGTGCCAGCAGCGGGACTAGCGGGAATAGGGAGACCCAGTACTTC.

The CDR3 bases are TGTGCCAGCAGTACCGAGACAGGGGGCGAGCAGTACTTC. Amino acid sequence: CASSTETGGEQYF. This chain joins TRBV6-2 or TRBV6-3 and TRBJ2-7; TRBD1 matches 9 bases. Germline CDR1 MNHEY, CDR2 SVGEGT. With 5 bases clipped from V and 6 bases from J, the junction kept 5 bases outside the gene matches. The CDR3 totals 13 residues.

The chain is built from TRBV5-1 and TRBJ2-1; 10 bases are shared with TRBD2. The CDR3 has 14 amino acids. The J segment lost 10 bases and the V segment lost 0 bases, leaving 4 bases of the junction unmatched. Germline CDR1 and CDR2: SGHRS and YFSETQ. The CDR3 spells CASSLEGLAVEQFF. The CDR3, as DNA: TGCGCCAGCAGCTTGGAAGGACTAGCGGTCGAGCAGTTCTTC.

This chain uses TRBV10-3 with TRBJ1-2; D gene ambiguous. V lost 0 bases, J lost 4 bases, and 6 bases lay in between. Per the germline V gene, CDR1 is ENHRY and CDR2 is SYGVKD. The CDR3 contains 13 residues. The DNA of the CDR3 is TGTGCCATCAGTGAGTCGATTGGCTATGGCTACACCTTC. Residues: CAISESIGYGYTF.

This clone was found a few times. J is TRBJ1-5 and V is TRBV4-1, with unresolved D. V lost 5 bases and J 0 bases, leaving 14 bases between the germline ends. The CDR3 extends over 16 amino acids. Germline CDR1 is MGHRA and CDR2 is YSYEKL. DNA of the CDR3: TGCGCCAGCAGCTTACATCCAGGCGTTAGCAATCAGCCCCAGCATTTT. Translated, it gives CASSLHPGVSNQPQHF.

The chain couples TRBV19 to TRBJ1-2, with D hard to call. The CDR3 is 13 residues long. Germline V gene lookup returns CDR1 LNHDA and CDR2 SQIVND (reference sequence). The ends were cut back, 7 bases at V and 2 bases at J, with 11 bases in the middle. This chain's CDR3 is CASKGGGNYGYTF. CDR3 DNA: TGTGCCAGTAAGGGCGGCGGGAACTATGGCTACACCTTC.

The V gene is TRBV7-9, the J gene TRBJ1-2; D ambiguous. The V end lost 1 base, the J end lost 4 bases, and 10 bases lay between the germline ends. Germline assignment: CDR1 SEHNR and CDR2 FQNEAQ (reference sequence). This CDR3 has 14 amino acids. The CDR3 sequence is CASSLVQAPYGYTF. The CDR3 region has the DNA TGTGCCAGCAGCTTAGTGCAGGCACCCTATGGCTACACCTTC.

The chain is built from TRBV5-6 and TRBJ2-1; 7 nucleotides align to TRBD2. The CDR3 is 14 residues long. Germline CDR1 SGHDT, CDR2 YYEEEE. The J segment lost 11 bases and the V segment lost 0 bases, leaving 8 bases of the junction unmatched. CDR3 nucleotide sequence: TGTGCCAGCAGCTTGGGACTAGCCGATTTAAAGCAGTTCTTC. It is translated as CASSLGLADLKQFF.

J is TRBJ2-2 and V is TRBV2; D possibly corresponds to TRBD1 (6 bases). The CDR3 is 14 amino acids. Trimming cost V 5 bases and J 7 bases, with 14 bases left between them. Germline loops: CDR1 SNHLY, CDR2 FYNNEI. CDR3 sequence (DNA): TGTGCCAGCAGTCTAGGTCAGGGGCACGGGGAGCTGTTTTTT. The encoded protein is CASSLGQGHGELFF.

V usage is TRBV5-4 and J usage is TRBJ2-5; no definite D call. The CDR3 loop spans 14 amino acids. V lost 5 bases to trimming and J lost 4 bases, with 15 bases between them. Germline CDR1 reads SGHNT; CDR2 reads YYREEE (reference sequence). The DNA for the CDR3 is TGTGCCAGCAGTCCTATCGGTGGGGTAGAGACCCAGTACTTC. This sequence encodes CASSPIGGVETQYF.

The chain is built from TRBV27 and TRBJ2-5, with 8 positions matching TRBD2. Germline V CDR1 and CDR2: MNHEY, SMNVEV (reference sequence). V was pared by 6 bases and J by 4 bases, with 13 bases of the junction left unmatched. This CDR3 is 16 amino acids long. In DNA form, the CDR3 reads TGTGCCAGCAGGCCTCCCGTGGGCCGGGGGGGAGAGACCCAGTACTTC. This translates into CASRPPVGRGGETQYF.

This clone has only a few counts. This chain joins TRBV5-1 and TRBJ2-5, with D unclear. V was clipped by 1 base and J by 1 base, with 2 bases between them. Germline V gene lookup returns CDR1 SGHRS and CDR2 YFSETQ. This CDR3 spans 12 amino acids. CDR3 region: CASSLTQETQYF. CDR3 sequence (DNA): TGCGCCAGCAGCTTGACCCAAGAGACCCAGTACTTC.

There are many counts of this clone. This chain links TRBV19 with TRBJ1-2, with D possibly TRBD1 on 6 matching bases. V shed 3 bases and J shed 5 bases, with 16 bases lying between them. This CDR3 region has 15 residues. Germline assignment: CDR1 LNHDA and CDR2 SQIVND (reference sequence). The CDR3 coding sequence is TGTGCCAGTAGTATCTGGGGGGCTCACCAATATGGCTACACCTTC. Its protein product is CASSIWGAHQYGYTF. Full variable domain (remainder filled in from reference TRBV19 and TRBJ1-2): DGGITQSPKYLFRKEGQNVTLSCEQNLNHDAMYWYRQDPGQGLRLIYYSQIVNDFQKGDIAEGYSVSREKKESFPLTVTSAQKNPTAFYLCASSIWGAHQYGYTFGSGTRLTVV.

This rearrangement joins TRBV3-1 (or the pseudogene TRBV3-2) to TRBJ1-2, with 9 bases matching TRBD1. After removal of 6 bases from V and 5 bases from J, the junction contained 4 bases not matched to a gene. This CDR3 has 13 residues. Germline V gives CDR1 LGHDT, CDR2 YNNKEL (reference sequence). CDR3 sequence: CASRSTGGYGYTF. CDR3 sequence (DNA): TGTGCCAGCAGGTCGACAGGGGGTTATGGCTACACCTTC.

The chain uses TRBV11-2 and TRBJ2-2; 9 bases line up with TRBD2. This CDR3 has 16 amino acids. J gave up 8 bases and V 4 bases, and 11 bases lay outside the gene matches. In germline, CDR1 is SGHAT, CDR2 FQNNGV. CDR3 sequence (DNA): TGTGCCAGCAGCTCCCTGCTAGCGGGATGGGGGGGGGAGCTGTTTTTT. It is translated as CASSSLLAGWGGELFF.

The table lists this clone with a count of one. CDR3 in DNA: TGTGCCAGCAGTGAAGCGCTAAAGGGGGAGACCCAGTACTTC. Protein product: CASSEALKGETQYF. The chain has TRBV2 and TRBJ2-5; D might be TRBD1 (5 bases). Germline V gene data show CDR1 as SNHLY and CDR2 as FYNNEI. V was clipped by 0 bases and J by 5 bases, with 10 bases between them. The CDR3 sequence is 14 residues long.

The chain recombines TRBV5-5 with TRBJ1-3; possibly TRBD1 for D (5 bases). The germline V and J ends were trimmed by 2 bases and 2 bases, with 5 bases remaining between them. The CDR3 runs to 13 residues. Germline V gives CDR1 SGHKS, CDR2 YYEKEE (reference sequence). The CDR3 sequence is CASSFRAGNTIYF. The CDR3 region has the DNA TGTGCCAGCAGCTTCAGGGCTGGAAACACCATATATTTT.

The chain couples TRBV28 to TRBJ2-3, with 9 bases that match TRBD2. V shed 3 bases, J shed 0 bases, and the junction held 1 base outside the gene matches. Looked up from germline, CDR1 is MDHEN and CDR2 is SYDVKM. There are 15 residues in the CDR3. In nucleotides, the CDR3 is TGTGCCAGCAGTTTTAGCGGGAGAAGCACAGATACGCAGTATTTT. Amino acids: CASSFSGRSTDTQYF.

CDR3 region: CASSDSSGTEQETQYF. As DNA, the CDR3 is TGCGCCAGCAGTGACTCTTCCGGGACAGAACAAGAGACCCAGTACTTC. The chain recombines TRBV10-1 with TRBJ2-5; TRBD1 agrees at 7 bases. This CDR3 spans 16 amino acids. With 3 bases clipped from V and 2 bases from J, the junction kept 9 bases outside the gene matches. CDR1 is WNHNN and CDR2 is SYGVQD in the germline V gene (reference sequence).

The chain is built from TRBV9 and TRBJ2-7; 9 nucleotides line up with TRBD2. The germline gives CDR1 SGDLS, CDR2 YYNGEE. Trimming took 4 bases from V and 4 from J; bases not matched to a gene: 3. This CDR3 is built from 13 residues. The CDR3 is CASSRGLAYEQYF. DNA of the CDR3: TGTGCCAGCAGCCGGGGACTAGCTTACGAGCAGTACTTC.

This CDR3 reads CASSLVGILGRGNTEAFF. CDR3 bases: TGTGCCAGCAGCTTGGTAGGGATCCTGGGCAGGGGTAACACTGAAGCTTTCTTT. The chain combines TRBV5-6 with TRBJ1-1, with TRBD1 as a possible D gene (6 bases). Germline CDR1 reads SGHDT; CDR2 reads YYEEEE. V lost 0 bases, J lost 2 bases, and 20 bases lay in between. CDR3 size: 18 residues.

The V and J genes are TRBV27 and TRBJ1-2; 7 bases line up with TRBD1. The V and J ends lost 6 bases and 8 bases, in that order; junction bases with no gene match: 18. The CDR3 has 16 residues. CDR1 MNHEY and CDR2 SMNVEV come from the germline V gene (reference sequence). The CDR3 reads CASRKDFSNTGDGYTF. The CDR3 nucleotides read TGTGCCAGCAGGAAGGACTTTTCTAACACAGGGGACGGCTACACCTTC.

This chain connects TRBV11-2 to TRBJ1-1; D uncertain. The CDR3 spans 15 residues. CDR1 is SGHAT and CDR2 is FQNNGV in the germline V gene. V was cut by 4 bases and J by 12 bases, with 24 bases left in between. The CDR3 bases are TGTGCCAGCAGCTCTACCCTAAAGCTGATGGCCGTTCCTTTCTTT. Translation: CASSSTLKLMAVPFF.

J is TRBJ1-2 and V is TRBV6-5; D is perhaps TRBD1 (6 bases). The CDR3 extends over 13 amino acids. CDR1 and CDR2 (germline): MNHEY, SVGAGI. V was trimmed by 10 bases and J by 3 bases, leaving 15 bases between them. CDR3 loop: CATGARGDYGYTF. CDR3 nucleotides: TGTGCCACTGGGGCCAGGGGTGACTATGGCTACACCTTC.